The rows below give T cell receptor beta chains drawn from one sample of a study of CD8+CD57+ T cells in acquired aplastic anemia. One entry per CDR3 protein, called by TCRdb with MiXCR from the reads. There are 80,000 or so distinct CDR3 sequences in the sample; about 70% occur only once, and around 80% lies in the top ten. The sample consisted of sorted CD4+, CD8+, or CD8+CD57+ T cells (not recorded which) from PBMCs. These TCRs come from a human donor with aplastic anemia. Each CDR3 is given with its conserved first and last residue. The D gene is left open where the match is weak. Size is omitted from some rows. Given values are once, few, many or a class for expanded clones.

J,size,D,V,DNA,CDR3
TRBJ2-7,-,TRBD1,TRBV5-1,TGCGCCAGCAGCTTGCACGGACAGGGCTACGAGCAGTACTTC,CASSLHGQGYEQYF
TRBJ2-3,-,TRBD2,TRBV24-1,TGTGCCACCAGTCCGGGGAGGGCAGATACGCAGTATTTT,CATSPGRADTQYF
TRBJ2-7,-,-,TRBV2,TGTGCCAGCAGCGGCCGGGACGGGTACGAGCAGTACTTC,CASSGRDGYEQYF
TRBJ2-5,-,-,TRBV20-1,TGCAGTGCCTACAGGGTAGGTCGAGAGACCCAGTACTTC,CSAYRVGRETQYF
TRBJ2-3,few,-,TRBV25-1,TGTGCCAGCAGTGAGGCCGGGCGAGGCGCAGATACGCAGTATTTT,CASSEAGRGADTQYF
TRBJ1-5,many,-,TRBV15,TGTGCCACCAGCAGACTTCCGAATAGCAATCAGCCCCAGCATTTT,CATSRLPNSNQPQHF
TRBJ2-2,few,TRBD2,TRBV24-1,TGTGCCACCAGTGATACTAGCGGGGGGCCAAGGATCGGGGAGCTGTTTTTT,CATSDTSGGPRIGELFF
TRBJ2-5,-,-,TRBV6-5,TGTGCCAGCCGTAGCGGGACAGGGATTTCATTC,CASRSGTGISF
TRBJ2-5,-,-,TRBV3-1,TGTGCCAGCAGCCAAGATGGGTGGCAGGAAGAGACCCAGTACTTC,CASSQDGWQEETQYF
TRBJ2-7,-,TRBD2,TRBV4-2,TGTGCCAGCAGCCAAGATAGGACTAGCGGGAGGTTTGGCGAGCAGTACTTC,CASSQDRTSGRFGEQYF
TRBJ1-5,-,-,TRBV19,TGTGCCAGTAGTATGGTAGGCAATCAGCCCCAGCATTTT,CASSMVGNQPQHF
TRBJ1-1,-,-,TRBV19,TGTGCCAGCAGTACGACCGGGACCTCAGCTTTCTTT,CASSTTGTSAFF
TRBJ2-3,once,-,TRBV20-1,TGCAGTGCTAGACTCGTTGACAGCACAGATACGCAGTATTTT,CSARLVDSTDTQYF
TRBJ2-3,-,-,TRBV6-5,TGTGCCAGCAGTTACTCGAGTCAATTCACAGATACGCAGTATTTT,CASSYSSQFTDTQYF
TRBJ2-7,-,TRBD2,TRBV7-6,TGTGCCAGCAGCCTAGAGCGGGGCGAGCAGTACTTC,CASSLERGEQYF
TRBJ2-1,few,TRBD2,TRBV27,TGTGCCAGCAAGGTGGCTAGCGGTTACTCCGGGGGTGAGCAGTTCTTC,CASKVASGYSGGEQFF
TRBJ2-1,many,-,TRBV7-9,TGTGCCAGCTGGGCCGGGGGTGAGCAGTTCTTC,CASWAGGEQFF
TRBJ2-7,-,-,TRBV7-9,TGCGCCAGCAGCCAAGACTCAGGGTCCTACGAGCAGTACTTC,CASSQDSGSYEQYF
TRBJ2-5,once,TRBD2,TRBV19,TGTGCCAGTAGTCCCCTCCAAACTAGCGGGAGCTGGGAGACCCAGTACTTC,CASSPLQTSGSWETQYF